The 22 T cell receptor beta chains reported below all come from one sample, sequenced in a study of blood T cell repertoires in COVID-19. Generated by immunoSEQ multiplex PCR, the TCRdb table keeps only in-frame clones and is missing some. The data contain approximately 440,000 clones, roughly nine tenths of them singletons. The sample comprised PBMCs or T cells enriched from blood (not recorded which). These receptor sequences come from a woman between 18 and 30 years old who had recovered from COVID-19.

The chain has TRBV5-4 and TRBJ2-1; 8 bases map to TRBD2. Germline trimming cut 2 bases from V and 6 bases from J; bases unmatched to any gene: 7. Germline V gene lookup returns CDR1 SGHNT and CDR2 YYREEE (reference sequence). This CDR3 spans 15 amino acids. The CDR3 region is CASSFGRGEGNEQFF. CDR3 nucleotides: TGTGCCAGCAGCTTTGGGCGGGGGGAAGGCAATGAGCAGTTCTTC.

CDR3 sequence reads: CASSIRRQGDEKLFF. CDR3 DNA sequence: TGTGCCAGTAGTATTAGGCGGCAGGGGGACGAAAAACTGTTTTTT. The V and J genes are TRBV19 and TRBJ1-4; 7 nucleotides match TRBD1. Germline V gene data show CDR1 as LNHDA and CDR2 as SQIVND (reference sequence). Trimming cost V 3 bases and J 8 bases; bases outside gene matches: 9. The length of the CDR3 is 15 residues.

The V call is TRBV4-1, the J call TRBJ2-1; 9 bases are shared with TRBD1. The CDR3 consists of 15 residues. V lost 4 bases to trimming and J lost 8 bases; unmatched junction nucleotides: 9. In germline, CDR1 is MGHRA, CDR2 YSYEKL. The CDR3 spells CASSPGTGWWDEQFF. CDR3 in DNA: TGCGCCAGCAGCCCGGGGACAGGGTGGTGGGATGAGCAGTTCTTC.

This chain links TRBV5-1 with TRBJ1-2; TRBD1 matches 7 bases. With V trimmed by 4 bases and J by 4 bases, 10 bases remained unmatched. CDR1 is SGHRS and CDR2 is YFSETQ in the germline V gene. This CDR3 comprises 15 residues. The CDR3, as DNA: TGCGCCAGCAGCATCTCTCAGGGGGTCGGCTATGGCTACACCTTC. It codes for CASSISQGVGYGYTF.

V usage is TRBV6-8 and J usage is TRBJ2-5; D possibly corresponds to TRBD2 (5 bases). The CDR3 runs to 14 residues. CDR1 and CDR2 from the germline V gene are MNHGY and SAAAGT. V shed 6 bases and J shed 2 bases, with 13 bases lying between them. Here the CDR3 reads CASSRSRGQETQYF. CDR3 in DNA: TGTGCCAGCAGCCGCTCCAGAGGGCAAGAGACCCAGTACTTC.

The rearrangement joins TRBV19 to TRBJ2-5; TRBD2 is a possible D gene (5 bases). This CDR3 comprises 13 residues. The V and J ends lost 4 bases and 3 bases respectively, with 9 bases between them. Germline lookup yields CDR1 LNHDA and CDR2 SQIVND (reference sequence). CDR3 DNA: TGTGCCAGTAGTAGCGGGTTTGAAGAGACCCAGTACTTC. This sequence encodes CASSSGFEETQYF.

The chain uses TRBV28 and TRBJ1-1; 7 nucleotides agree with TRBD1. Germline loops: CDR1 MDHEN, CDR2 SYDVKM. The CDR3 has 16 amino acids. The V segment lost 6 bases and the J segment 2 bases; nucleotides outside the gene matches: 12. This CDR3 is CASRAGTGAVNTEAFF. CDR3 nucleotide sequence: TGTGCCAGCAGAGCCGGTACAGGGGCGGTAAACACTGAAGCTTTCTTT. The complete variable domain, with remaining parts taken from reference TRBV28 and TRBJ1-1, reads DVKVTQSSRYLVKRTGEKVFLECVQDMDHENMFWYRQDPGLGLRLIYFSYDVKMKEKGDIPEGYSVSREKKERFSLILESASTNQTSMYLCASRAGTGAVNTEAFFGQGTRLTVV.

The chain combines TRBV2 with TRBJ2-1; 11 nucleotides match TRBD1. CDR1 is SNHLY, CDR2 FYNNEI, per germline. The CDR3 totals 17 residues. V lost 8 bases to trimming and J lost 0 bases; unmatched junction nucleotides: 9. The CDR3 loop reads CASAPGTGGSSYNEQFF. DNA of the CDR3: TGTGCCAGCGCCCCCGGGACAGGGGGAAGCTCCTACAATGAGCAGTTCTTC.

This clone was counted once. The chain joins TRBV30 to TRBJ1-1, with a weak D call TRBD1 (6 bases). V was cut by 2 bases and J by 12 bases, with 13 bases left in between. Germline loops: CDR1 GTSNPN, CDR2 SVGIG (reference sequence). This CDR3 region has 11 residues. The DNA for the CDR3 is TGTGCCTGGAGTACATTAACAGGGACTTTCTTT. It translates to CAWSTLTGTFF.

The V call is TRBV27, the J call TRBJ2-1; 9 bases line up with TRBD2. The CDR3 runs 14 residues. Trimming removed 8 bases from V and 5 bases from J; junction bases left unmatched: 7. CDR1 is MNHEY, CDR2 SMNVEV, per germline (reference sequence). CDR3: CASGIAGAHNEQFF. In DNA form, the CDR3 reads TGTGCCAGCGGTATAGCGGGGGCCCACAATGAGCAGTTCTTC.

Written as DNA, the CDR3 is TGTGCCAGCAGCACAGGGGGGACTAGCACAGATACGCAGTATTTT. It codes for CASSTGGTSTDTQYF. V usage is TRBV6-5 and J usage is TRBJ2-3, with 8 bases aligning to TRBD1. The CDR3 runs to 15 residues. With 6 bases clipped from V and 0 bases from J, the junction kept 5 bases outside the gene matches. CDR1 MNHEY and CDR2 SVGAGI come from the germline V gene.

DNA of the CDR3: TGTGCCAGCAGCTTAGTCACCGAGGAGCCCGAGCAGTACTTC. Translation gives CASSLVTEEPEQYF. The genes are TRBV11-2 and TRBJ2-7; no clear D. The CDR3 is 14 amino acids. V shed 1 base and J shed 6 bases, with 13 bases lying between them. Germline-derived CDR1 and CDR2 are SGHAT and FQNNGV.

This chain connects TRBV4-1 to TRBJ2-7; TRBD2 matches 8 bases. The CDR3 consists of 16 residues. Germline V gives CDR1 MGHRA, CDR2 YSYEKL. The V gene end was trimmed by 1 base and the J gene end by 7 bases; junction bases not matched to a gene: 12. The CDR3: CASSQVGLVPLQEQYF. CDR3 sequence (DNA): TGCGCCAGCAGCCAAGTGGGACTAGTGCCCCTACAGGAGCAGTACTTC.

The V gene is TRBV5-1, the J gene TRBJ2-1, with 8 positions matching TRBD2. V was clipped by 1 base and J by 0 bases; unmatched bases: 0. This CDR3 has 15 amino acids. Germline V gene lookup returns CDR1 SGHRS and CDR2 YFSETQ. The CDR3 reads CASSLLAGSYNEQFF. The CDR3 region has the DNA TGCGCCAGCAGCTTGCTAGCGGGCTCCTACAATGAGCAGTTCTTC.

Comments on this clone: Other nucleotide sequences in the sample specify the same CDR3. This rearrangement joins TRBV5-1 to TRBJ2-7, with D possibly being TRBD1 (5 bases). CDR1 is SGHRS, CDR2 YFSETQ, per germline. This CDR3 region has 14 residues. V lost 0 bases, J lost 0 bases, and 7 bases lay in between. DNA for the CDR3: TGCGCCAGCAGCTTGGACAGGTCCTCCTACGAGCAGTACTTC. It yields the protein CASSLDRSSYEQYF. The full variable domain, in which reference TRBV5-1 and TRBJ2-7 provide the parts outside the CDR3, is KAGVTQTPRYLIKTRGQQVTLSCSPISGHRSVSWYQQTPGQGLQFLFEYFSETQRNKGNFPGRFSGRQFSNSRSEMNVSTLELGDSALYLCASSLDRSSYEQYFGPGTRLTVT.

V is TRBV23-1 and J is TRBJ1-5; D not certain. TRBV23-1 is filed as an ORF, its function uncertain. This CDR3 spans 13 amino acids. The V end lost 4 bases, the J end lost 5 bases, and 9 bases lay between the germline ends. The CDR3 protein is CASSPSLDQPQHF. The CDR3 region has the DNA TGCGCCAGCAGTCCATCTCTTGATCAGCCCCAGCATTTT.

This chain links TRBV30 with TRBJ1-1; weak D call: TRBD1 (6 bases). Germline V lookup: CDR1 GTSNPN, CDR2 SVGIG (reference sequence). V was pared by 2 bases and J by 2 bases, with 15 bases between. CDR3 size: 15 residues. The CDR3 region has the DNA TGTGCCTGGAGTCATACGCGGGGGGCAAACACTGAAGCTTTCTTT. It yields the protein CAWSHTRGANTEAFF.

The V gene is TRBV12-3 or TRBV12-4, the J gene TRBJ2-7; D unresolved. The CDR3 has 11 residues. Trimming pared 6 bases from V and 6 bases from J, leaving 9 bases between. The CDR3 coding sequence is TGTGCCAGCAGATCGACGGGCGAGCAGTACTTC. It specifies CASRSTGEQYF.

The CDR3 here is CASSSSGDTGSARADGYTF. The CDR3 DNA is TGTGCCAGCAGCTCCTCCGGCGACACAGGGAGTGCAAGGGCGGATGGCTACACCTTC. This chain connects TRBV7-9 to TRBJ1-2; D is perhaps TRBD1 (6 bases). V lost 4 bases to trimming and J lost 6 bases, with 30 bases between them. The CDR3 totals 19 residues. The germline CDR1 and CDR2 sequences are SEHNR and FQNEAQ (reference sequence). The full variable domain, completed using reference TRBV7-9 and TRBJ1-2, is DTGVSQNPRHKITKRGQNVTFRCDPISEHNRLYWYRQTLGQGPEFLTYFQNEAQLEKSRLLSDRFSAERPKGSFSTLEIQRTEQGDSAMYLCASSSSGDTGSARADGYTFGSGTRLTVV.

This rearrangement joins TRBV7-2 to TRBJ1-2; 7 nucleotides line up with TRBD1. This CDR3 has 14 amino acids. V shed 2 bases, J shed 8 bases, and the junction held 8 bases outside the gene matches. Germline CDR1 is SGHTA and CDR2 is FQGNSA. CDR3 residues: CASSLTGEDGGYTF. The CDR3 DNA reads TGTGCCAGCAGCTTAACAGGGGAGGACGGAGGCTACACCTTC.

This chain joins TRBV5-6 and TRBJ2-5; TRBD2 might be the D (6 bases). V gave up 1 base and J gave up 4 bases, with 14 bases separating them. The CDR3 sequence is 15 residues long. Germline values: CDR1 SGHDT, CDR2 YYEEEE. CDR3 protein: CASSLKLAEAETQYF. In DNA, the CDR3 is TGTGCCAGCAGCTTGAAACTAGCCGAAGCAGAGACCCAGTACTTC. Using reference TRBV5-6 and TRBJ2-5 for the parts outside the CDR3, the full variable domain is DAGVTQSPTHLIKTRGQQVTLRCSPKSGHDTVSWYQQALGQGPQFIFQYYEEEERQRGNFPDRFSGHQFPNYSSELNVNALLLGDSALYLCASSLKLAEAETQYFGPGTRLLVL.

The chain is built from TRBV11-2 and TRBJ2-7; 11 bases map to TRBD2. This CDR3 spans 18 amino acids. The ends lost 1 base at V and 3 bases at J; junction bases unmatched: 11. CDR1 SGHAT and CDR2 FQNNGV come from the germline V gene. The CDR3 DNA is TGTGCCAGCAGCTTAGGCTGGGCTGGAACTAGCGGGGGCTACGAGCAGTACTTC. This gives the protein CASSLGWAGTSGGYEQYF.